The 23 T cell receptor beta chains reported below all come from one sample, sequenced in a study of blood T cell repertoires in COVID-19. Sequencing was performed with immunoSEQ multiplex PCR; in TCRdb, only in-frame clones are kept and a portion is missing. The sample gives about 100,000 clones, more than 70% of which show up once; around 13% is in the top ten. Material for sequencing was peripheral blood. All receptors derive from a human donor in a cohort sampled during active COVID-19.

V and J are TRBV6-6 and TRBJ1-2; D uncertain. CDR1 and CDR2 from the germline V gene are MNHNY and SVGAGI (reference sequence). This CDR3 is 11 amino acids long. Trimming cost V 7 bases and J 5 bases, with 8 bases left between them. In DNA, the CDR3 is TGTGCCAGCACTCATGAGTATGGCTACACCTTC. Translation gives CASTHEYGYTF.

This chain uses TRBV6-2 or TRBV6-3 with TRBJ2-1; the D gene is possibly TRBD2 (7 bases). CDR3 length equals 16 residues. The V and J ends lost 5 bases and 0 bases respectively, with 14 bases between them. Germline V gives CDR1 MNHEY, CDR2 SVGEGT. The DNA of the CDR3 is TGTGCCAGCAGTCTAAGGGGGGGCGCCTCCTACAATGAGCAGTTCTTC. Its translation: CASSLRGGASYNEQFF.

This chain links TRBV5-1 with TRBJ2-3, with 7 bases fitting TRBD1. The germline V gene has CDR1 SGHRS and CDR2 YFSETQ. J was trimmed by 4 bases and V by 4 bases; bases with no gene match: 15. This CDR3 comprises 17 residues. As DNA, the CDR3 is TGCGCCAGCAGCCCACAGGCGGTAGGGGGCAATGCAGATACGCAGTATTTT. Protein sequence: CASSPQAVGGNADTQYF.

CDR3 protein: CASSSGTQNTEAFF. The DNA for the CDR3 is TGCGCCAGCAGCTCAGGGACACAGAACACTGAAGCTTTCTTT. The V and J genes are TRBV5-1 and TRBJ1-1, with a weak D call TRBD1 (6 bases). Trimming pared 3 bases from V and 1 base from J, leaving 10 bases between. Germline assignment: CDR1 SGHRS and CDR2 YFSETQ. The CDR3 is 14 amino acids.

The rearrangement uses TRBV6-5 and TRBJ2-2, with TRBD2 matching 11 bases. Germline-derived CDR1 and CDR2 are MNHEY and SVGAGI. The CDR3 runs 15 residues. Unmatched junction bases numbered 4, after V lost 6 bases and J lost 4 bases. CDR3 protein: CASSRSGGATGELFF. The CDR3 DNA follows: TGTGCCAGCAGCCGTAGCGGGGGGGCCACCGGGGAGCTGTTTTTT.

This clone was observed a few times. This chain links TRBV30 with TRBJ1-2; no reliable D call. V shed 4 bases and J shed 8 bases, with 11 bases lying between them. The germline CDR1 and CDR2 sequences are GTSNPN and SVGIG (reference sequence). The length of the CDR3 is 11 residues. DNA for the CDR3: TGTGCCTGGACCACAGAATACGGCTACACCTTC. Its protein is CAWTTEYGYTF.

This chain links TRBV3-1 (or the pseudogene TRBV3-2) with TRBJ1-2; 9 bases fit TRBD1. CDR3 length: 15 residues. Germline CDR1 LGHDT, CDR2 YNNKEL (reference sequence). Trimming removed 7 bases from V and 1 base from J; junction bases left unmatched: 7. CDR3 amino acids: CASNHGTGRNYGYTF. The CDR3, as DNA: TGTGCCAGCAACCACGGGACAGGGCGTAACTATGGCTACACCTTC.

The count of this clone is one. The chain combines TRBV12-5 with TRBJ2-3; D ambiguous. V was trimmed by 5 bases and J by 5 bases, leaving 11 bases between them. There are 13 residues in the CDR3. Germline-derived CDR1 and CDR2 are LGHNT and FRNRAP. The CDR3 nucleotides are TGTGCTAGTGGTAACCCCCCAGGAGATACGCAGTATTTT. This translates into CASGNPPGDTQYF.

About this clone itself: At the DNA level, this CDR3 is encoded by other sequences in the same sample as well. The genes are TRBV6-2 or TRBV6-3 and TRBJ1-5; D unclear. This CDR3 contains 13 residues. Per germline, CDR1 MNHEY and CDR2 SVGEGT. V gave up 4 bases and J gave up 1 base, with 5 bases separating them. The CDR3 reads CASSLLSNQPQHF. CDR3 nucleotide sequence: TGTGCCAGCAGTTTATTAAGCAATCAGCCCCAGCATTTT.

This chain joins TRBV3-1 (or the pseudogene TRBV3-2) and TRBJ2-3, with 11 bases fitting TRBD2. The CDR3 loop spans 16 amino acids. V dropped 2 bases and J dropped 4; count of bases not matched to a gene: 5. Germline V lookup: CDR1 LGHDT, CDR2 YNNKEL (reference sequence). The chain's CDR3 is CASSQTSGGFADTQYF. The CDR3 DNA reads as TGTGCCAGCAGCCAAACTAGCGGGGGCTTCGCAGATACGCAGTATTTT.

The CDR3 nucleotides read TGTGCCAGCAGCCCACCCACTAGCCTGGGAGAGACCCAGTACTTC. This sequence encodes CASSPPTSLGETQYF. V gene TRBV6-6 combines with J gene TRBJ2-5; a possible D gene is TRBD2 (6 bases). V was clipped by 6 bases and J by 4 bases, with 18 bases between them. Per the germline V gene, CDR1 is MNHNY and CDR2 is SVGAGI (reference sequence). The CDR3 runs to 15 residues.

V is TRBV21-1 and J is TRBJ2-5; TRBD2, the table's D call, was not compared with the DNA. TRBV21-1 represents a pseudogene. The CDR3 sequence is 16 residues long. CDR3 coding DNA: TGTGCCAGCAGCACCCTCGAGCGGGGGGGACAAGAGACCCAGTACTTC. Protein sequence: CASSTLERGGQETQYF.

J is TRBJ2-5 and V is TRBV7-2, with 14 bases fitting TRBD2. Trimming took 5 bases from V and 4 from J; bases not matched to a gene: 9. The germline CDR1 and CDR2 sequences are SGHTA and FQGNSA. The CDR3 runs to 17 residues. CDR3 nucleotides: TGTGCCAGCAGCGTGGGACTAGCGGGAGTAGGGCGAGAGACCCAGTACTTC. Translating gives CASSVGLAGVGRETQYF.

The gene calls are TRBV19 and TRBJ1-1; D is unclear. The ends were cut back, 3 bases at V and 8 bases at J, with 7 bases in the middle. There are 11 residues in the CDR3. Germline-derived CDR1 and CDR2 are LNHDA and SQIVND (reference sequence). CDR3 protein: CASSIQREAFF. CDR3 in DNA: TGTGCCAGTAGTATCCAGCGGGAAGCTTTCTTT.

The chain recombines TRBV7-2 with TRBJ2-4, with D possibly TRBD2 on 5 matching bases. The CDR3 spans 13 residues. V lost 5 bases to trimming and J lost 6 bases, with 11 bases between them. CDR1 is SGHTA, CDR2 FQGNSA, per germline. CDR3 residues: CASSHGRGNIQYF. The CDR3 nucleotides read TGTGCCAGCAGCCACGGACGGGGAAACATTCAGTACTTC.

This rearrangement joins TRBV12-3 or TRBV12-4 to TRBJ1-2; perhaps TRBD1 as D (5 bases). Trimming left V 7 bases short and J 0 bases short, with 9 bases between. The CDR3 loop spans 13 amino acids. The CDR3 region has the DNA TGTGCCAGCAATCCGACAGCTAACTATGGCTACACCTTC. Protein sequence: CASNPTANYGYTF.

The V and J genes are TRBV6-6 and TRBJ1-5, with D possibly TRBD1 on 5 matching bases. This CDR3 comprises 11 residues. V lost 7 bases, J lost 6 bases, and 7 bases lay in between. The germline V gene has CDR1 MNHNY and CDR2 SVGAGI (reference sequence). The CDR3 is CASTGGQPQHF. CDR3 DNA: TGTGCCAGCACCGGGGGTCAGCCCCAGCATTTT.

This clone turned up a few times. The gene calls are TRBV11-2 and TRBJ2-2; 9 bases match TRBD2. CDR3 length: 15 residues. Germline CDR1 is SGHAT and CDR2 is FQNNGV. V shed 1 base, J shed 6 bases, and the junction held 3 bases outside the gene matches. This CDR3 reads CASSLVSSGAGELFF. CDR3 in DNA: TGTGCCAGCAGCTTAGTGTCTAGCGGGGCCGGGGAGCTGTTTTTT.

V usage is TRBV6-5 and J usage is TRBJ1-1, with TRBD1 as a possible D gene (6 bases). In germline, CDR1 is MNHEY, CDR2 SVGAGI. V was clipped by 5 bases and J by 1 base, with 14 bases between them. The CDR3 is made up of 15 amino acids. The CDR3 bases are TGTGCCAGCAGTCACGCAGGGGTGGCGAACACTGAAGCTTTCTTT. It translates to CASSHAGVANTEAFF.

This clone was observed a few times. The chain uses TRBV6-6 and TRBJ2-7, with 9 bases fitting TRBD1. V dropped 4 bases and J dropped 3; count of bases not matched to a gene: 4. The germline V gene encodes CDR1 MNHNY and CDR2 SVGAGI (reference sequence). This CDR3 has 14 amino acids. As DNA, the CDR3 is TGTGCCAGCAGTTCGGACAGGGGAGGCTACGAGCAGTACTTC. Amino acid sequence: CASSSDRGGYEQYF.

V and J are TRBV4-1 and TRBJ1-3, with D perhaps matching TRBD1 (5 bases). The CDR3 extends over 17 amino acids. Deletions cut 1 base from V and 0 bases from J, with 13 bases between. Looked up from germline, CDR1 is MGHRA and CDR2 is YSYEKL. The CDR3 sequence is CASSQVDRINSGNTIYF. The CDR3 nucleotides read TGCGCCAGCAGCCAAGTCGACAGAATAAACTCTGGAAACACCATATATTTT.

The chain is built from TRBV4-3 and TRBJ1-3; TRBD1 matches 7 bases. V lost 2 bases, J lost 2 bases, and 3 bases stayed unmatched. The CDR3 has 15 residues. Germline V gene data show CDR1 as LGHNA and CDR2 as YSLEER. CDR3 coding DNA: TGCGCCAGCAGCCAAACTACAGGGGCTGGAAACACCATATATTTT. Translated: CASSQTTGAGNTIYF.

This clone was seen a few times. CDR3 region: CASSLTANQPQHF. CDR3 nucleotide sequence: TGTGCCAGCAGTTTGACAGCTAATCAGCCCCAGCATTTT. The chain carries TRBV12-3 or TRBV12-4 and TRBJ1-5; D possibly corresponds to TRBD1 (5 bases). This CDR3 contains 13 residues. V was shortened by 3 bases and J by 4 bases, with 7 bases between the two germline ends.